The subject of this entry is one T cell receptor (beta chain). V dropped 5 bases and J dropped 0; count of bases not matched to a gene: 10. The germline V gene has CDR1 MDHEN and CDR2 SYDVKM. The CDR3 covers 16 residues. The data are from a study of T cell changes during pregnancy in multiple sclerosis. Produced via immunoSEQ multiplex PCR; TCRdb's table is partial and in-frame only. The sample has under 50,000 clones; 95% are singletons. This clonotype originated in a female donor with multiple sclerosis, enrolled in a pregnancy study. The sequences come from CD8+ T cells from peripheral blood mononuclear cells, collected in the first trimester of pregnancy. This rearrangement joins TRBV28 to TRBJ2-7; TRBD1 aligns across 7 bases. Here the CDR3 DNA reads TGTGCCAGCAGTCCTCGACAGGGAGATAGCTCCTACGAGCAGTACTTC. The encoded protein is CASSPRQGDSSYEQYF.